These T cell receptor beta chains were read from a single sample in a study of blood T cells in healthy people across ages. Using its own MiXCR run on the 5' RACE reads, TCRdb lists one record per CDR3 protein. The table lists about 630,000 distinct CDR3 sequences, roughly 20% of them singletons. The specimen sequenced was blood. These receptors were taken from a man aged 65 to 79 in good health. Both conserved end residues are part of each CDR3. D genes are given only for firm matches. A clone size is listed for some rows: how often the clone was seen (once, few, many), or a class if it is expanded.

abundance: NA; len: 12; d_gene: NA; j_gene: TRBJ1-2; v_gene: TRBV29-1; CDR3aa: CSVGAGDYGYTF; CDR3nt: TGCAGCGTTGGAGCAGGGGACTATGGCTACACCTTC
abundance: NA; len: 13; d_gene: NA; j_gene: TRBJ2-7; v_gene: TRBV30; CDR3aa: CAWTSGTNYEQYF; CDR3nt: TGTGCCTGGACCTCCGGGACAAACTACGAGCAGTACTTC
abundance: NA; len: 12; d_gene: NA; j_gene: TRBJ2-1; v_gene: TRBV7-2; CDR3aa: CASGLAYNEQFF; CDR3nt: TGTGCCAGCGGCTTAGCCTACAATGAGCAGTTCTTC
abundance: NA; len: 15; d_gene: TRBD1; j_gene: TRBJ1-2; v_gene: TRBV5-1; CDR3aa: CASSDKSGTGMYYTF; CDR3nt: TGCGCCAGCAGCGATAAGTCCGGGACAGGGATGTACTACACCTTC
abundance: NA; len: 12; d_gene: NA; j_gene: TRBJ2-3; v_gene: TRBV28; CDR3aa: CASNRAGGTQYF; CDR3nt: TGTGCCAGTAATAGGGCGGGCGGTACGCAGTATTTT
abundance: few; len: 12; d_gene: NA; j_gene: TRBJ1-6; v_gene: TRBV5-1; CDR3aa: CASSPDNSPLHF; CDR3nt: TGCGCCAGCAGCCCCGATAATTCACCCCTCCACTTT
abundance: NA; len: 12; d_gene: NA; j_gene: TRBJ2-5; v_gene: TRBV20-1; CDR3aa: CSARAVQETQYF; CDR3nt: TGCAGTGCTAGAGCGGTGCAAGAGACCCAGTACTTC
abundance: NA; len: 13; d_gene: NA; j_gene: TRBJ1-5; v_gene: TRBV7-9; CDR3aa: CASSLAETQPQHF; CDR3nt: TGTGCCAGCAGCTTAGCGGAAACTCAGCCCCAGCATTTT
abundance: few; len: 15; d_gene: NA; j_gene: TRBJ1-4; v_gene: TRBV3-1; CDR3aa: CASSHRGVTNEKLFF; CDR3nt: TGTGCCAGCAGCCACAGAGGGGTGACTAATGAAAAACTGTTTTTT
abundance: NA; len: 13; d_gene: NA; j_gene: TRBJ2-2; v_gene: TRBV10-3; CDR3aa: CAIRVPNTGELFF; CDR3nt: TGTGCCATCAGGGTGCCGAACACCGGGGAGCTGTTTTTT